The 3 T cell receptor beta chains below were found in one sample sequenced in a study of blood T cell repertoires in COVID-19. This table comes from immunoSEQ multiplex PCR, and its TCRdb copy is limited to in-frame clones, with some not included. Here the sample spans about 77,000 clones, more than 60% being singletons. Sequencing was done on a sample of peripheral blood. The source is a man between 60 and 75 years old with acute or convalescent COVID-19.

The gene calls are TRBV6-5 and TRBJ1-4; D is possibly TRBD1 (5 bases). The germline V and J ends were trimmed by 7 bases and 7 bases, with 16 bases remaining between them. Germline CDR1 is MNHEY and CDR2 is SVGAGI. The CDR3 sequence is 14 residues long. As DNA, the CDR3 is TGTGCCAGCAACTCGCGGGGGTTCGGTGAAAAACTGTTTTTT. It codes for CASNSRGFGEKLFF.

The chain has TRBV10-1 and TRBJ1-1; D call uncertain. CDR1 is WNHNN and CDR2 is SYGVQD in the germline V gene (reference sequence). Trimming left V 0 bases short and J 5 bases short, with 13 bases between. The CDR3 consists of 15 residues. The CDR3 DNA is TGCGCCAGCAGTGAGTCTCGGGAATGGTTGACTGAAGCTTTCTTT. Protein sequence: CASSESREWLTEAFF.

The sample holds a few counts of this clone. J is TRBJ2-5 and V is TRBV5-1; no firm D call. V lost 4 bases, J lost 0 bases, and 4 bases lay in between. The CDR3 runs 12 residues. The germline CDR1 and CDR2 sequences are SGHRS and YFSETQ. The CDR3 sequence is CASSIDQETQYF. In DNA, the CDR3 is TGCGCCAGCAGCATAGACCAAGAGACCCAGTACTTC.